This TCR beta chain was recovered during a study of OX40 agonist ivuxolimab in advanced cancers. Study-wide results and caveats: More expanded clones were found, on average, in CD8+ than in CD4+ T cells.

This CDR3 contains 13 residues. Germline V gives CDR1 SGHDT, CDR2 YYEEEE. V was trimmed by 7 bases and J by 4 bases, leaving 9 bases between them. Blood sampling was done at baseline, cycle 4 day 1, and cycle 7 day 1. Comments on this clone: Its matching antigen is unknown.

Assay: immunoSEQ multiplex PCR; the TCRdb copy retains only in-frame clones and omits some. The sample consists of around 60,000 clones, approximately 90% of them appearing once. Material: CD4+ or CD8+ T cells sorted from blood, obtained in a trial of the OX40 agonist ivuxolimab. V usage is TRBV5-6 and J usage is TRBJ2-6, with TRBD1 as a possible D gene (5 bases). This clonotype was obtained from an adult with an advanced solid tumor such as melanoma, head and neck, liver or kidney cancer. This CDR3 reads CASRRVGANVLTF. In DNA, the CDR3 is TGTGCCAGCCGCAGGGTGGGGGCCAACGTCCTGACTTTC.